A single sample gave rise to the 17 T cell receptor beta chains below, sequenced in a study of Ad26.COV2.S vaccination and SARS-CoV-2 variants. Assay used: immunoSEQ multiplex PCR; TCRdb lists only in-frame clones, some missing. This table has 300,000 to 400,000 clones, more than 70% appearing once. Documented treatment: around 19 received Ad26.COV2.S at low or high dose, single or two shots; a few received placebo; per-sample allocation not given. Sampling happened 63 days after the first vaccine or placebo injection. Sequenced here: peripheral blood, sampled in a trial of Ad26.COV2.S vaccine versus placebo. Every receptor here comes from a person aged 18-65 years who received the Ad26.COV2.S COVID-19 vaccine or a placebo.

The chain joins TRBV9 to TRBJ1-3, with 9 bases lining up with TRBD1. The length of the CDR3 is 19 residues. The V gene's germline CDR1 is SGDLS and CDR2 YYNGEE. J gave up 0 bases and V 3 bases, and 13 bases lay outside the gene matches. Here the CDR3 reads CASSALGGTGINSGNTIYF. For the CDR3, the DNA is TGTGCCAGCAGCGCCCTGGGGGGGACAGGGATTAACTCTGGAAACACCATATATTTT.

The chain carries TRBV5-1 and TRBJ2-1; unclear D gene. Germline CDR1 and CDR2: SGHRS and YFSETQ. Trimming pared 1 base from V and 0 bases from J, leaving 14 bases between. This CDR3 is 17 amino acids long. CDR3 sequence: CASSLLLTLSSYNEQFF. For the CDR3, the DNA is TGCGCCAGCAGCTTGTTACTCACTCTGAGCTCCTACAATGAGCAGTTCTTC.

A word on this clone: Sequence at one end of the junction differs from germline and may be a read error. The chain is built from TRBV6-2 or TRBV6-3 and TRBJ2-5; D not resolved. The CDR3 loop spans 11 amino acids. Germline V gene lookup returns CDR1 MNHEY and CDR2 SVGEGT. In nucleotides, the CDR3 is TGTGCCAGCAGTTACTCCACGTATAGGCACTTC. The encoded protein is CASSYSTYRHF.

V gene TRBV14 combines with J gene TRBJ1-1; possible D gene TRBD1, 6 bases. The CDR3 runs 17 residues. Germline lookup yields CDR1 SGHDN and CDR2 FVKESK. The V gene lost 4 bases and the J gene lost 0 bases, with 18 bases spanning the gap. The CDR3 here is CASSPYFQGSMNTEAFF. The CDR3 coding sequence is TGTGCCAGCAGCCCCTACTTCCAGGGGTCCATGAACACTGAAGCTTTCTTT.

The gene calls are TRBV30 and TRBJ2-3; D remains ambiguous. The CDR3 is 12 amino acids. The V end was cut by 3 bases, the J end by 6 bases, with 10 bases between. Germline V gene lookup returns CDR1 GTSNPN and CDR2 SVGIG (reference sequence). CDR3 bases: TGTGCCTGGAGGAAAAACGAGGATACGCAGTATTTT. Its translation is CAWRKNEDTQYF.

The rearrangement uses TRBV20-1 and TRBJ1-1; no clear D gene. The CDR3 loop spans 11 amino acids. Germline assignment: CDR1 DFQATT and CDR2 SNEGSKA (reference sequence). The V and J ends lost 7 bases and 8 bases respectively, with 14 bases between them. In DNA, the CDR3 is TGCAGTGTACCGATCGGCTCGGAAGCTTTCTTT. This sequence encodes CSVPIGSEAFF.

The chain joins TRBV19 to TRBJ1-6; D ambiguous. CDR3 length equals 16 residues. Germline V gene data show CDR1 as LNHDA and CDR2 as SQIVND (reference sequence). Trimming pared 3 bases from V and 8 bases from J, leaving 17 bases between. The CDR3 DNA follows: TGTGCCAGTAGTATGCCCCCCGGACCGCCGTATTCACCCCTCCACTTT. Its protein product is CASSMPPGPPYSPLHF.

The chain employs TRBV27 and TRBJ1-2, with D perhaps matching TRBD1 (5 bases). The CDR3 spans 19 residues. Trimming left V 3 bases short and J 4 bases short, with 27 bases between. The germline gives CDR1 MNHEY, CDR2 SMNVEV (reference sequence). The CDR3 sequence: CASSLRVIGALPLGYGYTF. The CDR3 nucleotides are TGTGCCAGCAGTTTGAGGGTAATAGGGGCCCTTCCGTTGGGCTATGGCTACACCTTC.

This chain uses TRBV5-1 with TRBJ1-2, with TRBD1 as a possible D gene (5 bases). The ends were cut back, 1 base at V and 6 bases at J, with 19 bases in the middle. The CDR3 is 16 residues long. Germline CDR1 SGHRS, CDR2 YFSETQ. As DNA, the CDR3 is TGCGCCAGCAGCTTGATTGCCTGGGGGGAAAGTGATGGCTACACCTTC. Its protein is CASSLIAWGESDGYTF.

This chain connects TRBV5-1 to TRBJ1-2, with a weak D call TRBD1 (5 bases). CDR1 is SGHRS and CDR2 is YFSETQ in the germline V gene. The CDR3 loop spans 13 amino acids. Between the trimmed V and J ends, which lost 5 bases and 3 bases, there was a span of 11 bases. The CDR3 sequence: CASRQGFDYGYTF. CDR3 sequence (DNA): TGCGCCAGCAGGCAGGGTTTTGACTATGGCTACACCTTC.

The chain recombines TRBV7-3 with TRBJ2-1, with a possible D match to TRBD2 (6 bases). Trimming cost V 5 bases and J 7 bases, with 12 bases left between them. CDR1 SGHTA and CDR2 FQGTGA come from the germline V gene. CDR3 length equals 13 residues. CDR3 DNA: TGTGCCAGCAGCGCCCCCGGAGGGAATGAGCAGTTCTTC. This sequence encodes CASSAPGGNEQFF. The full variable domain, with the rest looked up from reference TRBV7-3 and TRBJ2-1, is GAGVSQTPSNKVTEKGKYVELRCDPISGHTALYWYRQSLGQGPEFLIYFQGTGAADDSGLPNDRFFAVRPEGSVSTLKIQRTERGDSAVYLCASSAPGGNEQFFGPGTRLTVL.

The chain couples TRBV7-3 to TRBJ2-1; no firm D call. This CDR3 is built from 15 residues. The V gene lost 5 bases and the J gene lost 9 bases, with 20 bases spanning the gap. The germline gives CDR1 SGHTA, CDR2 FQGTGA. The CDR3 bases are TGTGCCAGCAGCAACTCCCGGGCCTACGGCGGTGAGCAGTTCTTC. Protein product: CASSNSRAYGGEQFF.

V and J are TRBV3-1 (or the pseudogene TRBV3-2) and TRBJ2-3, with TRBD1 identical over 8 bases. The CDR3 is made up of 15 amino acids. Per the germline V gene, CDR1 is LGHDT and CDR2 is YNNKEL (reference sequence). Trimming cost V 4 bases and J 2 bases; bases outside gene matches: 5. The CDR3 loop reads CASSPRDRTTDTQYF. CDR3 nucleotides: TGTGCCAGCAGCCCCAGGGACAGGACCACAGATACGCAGTATTTT.

The CDR3 DNA sequence: TGTGCCAGCAGCTTAAGTCTAGGATCCTACAATGAGCAGTTCTTC. Amino acid sequence: CASSLSLGSYNEQFF. The V call is TRBV7-2, the J call TRBJ2-1; D remains unclear. V was clipped by 2 bases and J by 1 base, with 9 bases between them. There are 15 residues in the CDR3. Germline loops: CDR1 SGHTA, CDR2 FQGNSA.

The V call is TRBV7-2, the J call TRBJ1-3; TRBD1 is a possible D gene (6 bases). This CDR3 has 14 residues. Trimming took off 6 bases at V and 3 bases at J, with 12 bases between the two ends. Germline V gene data show CDR1 as SGHTA and CDR2 as FQGNSA. In DNA, the CDR3 is TGTGCCAGCAGGGGGGGGGCGAATGGAAACACCATATATTTT. Amino acid sequence: CASRGGANGNTIYF. Using reference TRBV7-2 and TRBJ1-3 for the parts outside the CDR3, the full variable domain is GAGVSQSPSNKVTEKGKDVELRCDPISGHTALYWYRQSLGQGLEFLIYFQGNSAPDKSGLPSDRFSAERTGGSVSTLTIQRTQQEDSAVYLCASRGGANGNTIYFGEGSWLTVV.

This clone was seen just once. The chain has TRBV5-1 and TRBJ2-2; the D gene is possibly TRBD2 (5 bases). The CDR3 extends over 14 amino acids. Germline V gives CDR1 SGHRS, CDR2 YFSETQ. The V gene lost 4 bases and the J gene lost 7 bases, with 14 bases spanning the gap. The CDR3 spells CASSRTSGGGELFF. The CDR3, as DNA: TGCGCCAGCAGCCGAACTAGTGGTGGCGGGGAGCTGTTTTTT. Using reference TRBV5-1 and TRBJ2-2 for the parts outside the CDR3, the full variable domain is KAGVTQTPRYLIKTRGQQVTLSCSPISGHRSVSWYQQTPGQGLQFLFEYFSETQRNKGNFPGRFSGRQFSNSRSEMNVSTLELGDSALYLCASSRTSGGGELFFGEGSRLTVL.

This clone has a single count. The chain couples TRBV25-1 to TRBJ1-2; D is unclear. The CDR3 runs 14 residues. Germline V CDR1 and CDR2: MGHDK, SYGVNS. V lost 1 base and J 2 bases, leaving 8 bases between the germline ends. The CDR3 sequence is CASSESDANYGYTF. The DNA for the CDR3 is TGTGCCAGCAGTGAATCAGACGCCAACTATGGCTACACCTTC.